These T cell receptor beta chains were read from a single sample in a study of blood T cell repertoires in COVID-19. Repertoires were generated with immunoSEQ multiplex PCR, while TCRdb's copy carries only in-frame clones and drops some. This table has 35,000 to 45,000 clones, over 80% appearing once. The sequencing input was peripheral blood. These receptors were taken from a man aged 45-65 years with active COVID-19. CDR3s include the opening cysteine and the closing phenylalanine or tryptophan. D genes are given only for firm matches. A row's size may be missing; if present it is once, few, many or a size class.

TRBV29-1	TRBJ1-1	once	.	CSAGPTGIYTEAFF	TGCAGCGCTGGACCTACAGGGATTTACACTGAAGCTTTCTTT
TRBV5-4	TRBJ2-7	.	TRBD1	CASSPQGAFEQYF	TGTGCCAGCAGCCCGCAGGGGGCGTTTGAGCAGTACTTC
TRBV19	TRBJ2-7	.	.	CASSIEAGKGLYF	TGTGCCAGTAGTATAGAGGCGGGGAAGGGCTTGTACTTC
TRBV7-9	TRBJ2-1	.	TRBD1	CASSFPRRQGIYNEQFF	TGTGCCAGCAGCTTCCCCCGGCGACAGGGGATCTACAATGAGCAGTTCTTC
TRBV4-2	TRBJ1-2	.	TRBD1	CASSQGTGTGYTF	TGTGCCAGCAGCCAAGGGACAGGAACTGGCTACACCTTC
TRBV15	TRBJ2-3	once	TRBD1	CATSRDPQGTDTQYF	TGTGCCACCAGCAGAGATCCACAGGGGACAGATACGCAGTATTTT
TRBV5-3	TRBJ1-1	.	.	CARSLGEGVDNTEAFF	TGTGCCAGAAGCTTGGGGGAGGGGGTAGATAACACTGAAGCTTTCTTT
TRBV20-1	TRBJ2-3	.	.	CSARGPDKQYF	TGCAGTGCTAGAGGCCCCGACAAGCAGTATTTT
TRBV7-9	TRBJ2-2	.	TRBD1	CASSRQGSTGELFF	TGTGCCAGCAGCCGACAGGGATCCACCGGGGAGCTGTTTTTT
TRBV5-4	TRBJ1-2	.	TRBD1	CASSPGTGSNYGYTF	TGTGCCAGCAGCCCCGGGACAGGGTCTAACTATGGCTACACCTTC
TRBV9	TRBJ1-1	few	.	CASSGTGQDTEAFF	TGTGCCAGCAGCGGAACTGGGCAGGACACTGAAGCTTTCTTT
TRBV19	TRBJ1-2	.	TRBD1	CASSPDRGLGYTF	TGTGCCAGTAGTCCGGACAGGGGGCTCGGCTACACCTTC
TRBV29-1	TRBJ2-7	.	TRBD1	CSASGQVGYEQYF	TGCAGCGCCAGTGGACAGGTTGGCTACGAGCAGTACTTC
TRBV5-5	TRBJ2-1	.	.	CASSWWRAYNEQFF	TGTGCCAGCAGCTGGTGGCGGGCCTACAATGAGCAGTTCTTC
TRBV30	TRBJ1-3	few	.	CALALRNTIYF	TGTGCCCTAGCTCTGAGAAACACCATATATTTT
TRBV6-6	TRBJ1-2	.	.	CASRRDRGGGQGSGYTF	TGTGCCAGCAGGCGAGATAGGGGGGGCGGCCAGGGCAGTGGCTACACCTTC
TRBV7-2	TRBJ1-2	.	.	CASSWEGYGYTF	TGTGCCAGCAGTTGGGAGGGCTATGGCTACACCTTC
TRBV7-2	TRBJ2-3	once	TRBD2	CASSLVLAGGPRDTQYF	TGTGCCAGCAGCTTAGTTCTAGCGGGAGGGCCGAGAGATACGCAGTATTTT
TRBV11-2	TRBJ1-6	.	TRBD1	CASSLASGTGSTPLHF	TGTGCCAGCAGCTTAGCGAGCGGGACAGGTTCAACACCCCTCCACTTT
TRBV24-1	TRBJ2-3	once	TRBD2	CATSDPTAGAAVDTQYF	TGTGCCACCAGTGATCCCACAGCGGGGGCCGCGGTAGATACGCAGTATTTT
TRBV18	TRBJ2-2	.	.	CASSPIQGTGELFF	TGTGCCAGCTCACCAATTCAGGGCACCGGGGAGCTGTTTTTT
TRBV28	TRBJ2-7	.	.	CASSLAVYEQYF	TGTGCCAGCAGTTTAGCGGTGTACGAGCAGTACTTC
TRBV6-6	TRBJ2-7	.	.	CASSGTHSYEQYF	TGTGCCAGCTCCGGGACACACTCCTACGAGCAGTACTTC
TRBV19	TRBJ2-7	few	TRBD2	CASSIQRGPYEQYF	TGTGCCAGTAGTATACAGCGGGGTCCCTACGAGCAGTACTTC
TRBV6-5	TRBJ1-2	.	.	CASRPDSPNYGYTF	TGTGCCAGCAGACCTGACTCCCCTAACTATGGCTACACCTTC
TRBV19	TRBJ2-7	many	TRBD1	CASSPGQAYEQYF	TGTGCCAGTAGTCCGGGACAGGCCTACGAGCAGTACTTC
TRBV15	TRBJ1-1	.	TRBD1	CATSRDIRDRKAFF	TGTGCCACCAGCAGAGATATAAGGGACAGGAAAGCTTTCTTT
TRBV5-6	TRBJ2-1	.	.	CASSPDSWNEQFF	TGTGCCAGCAGCCCCGATAGCTGGAATGAGCAGTTCTTC
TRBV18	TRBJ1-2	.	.	CASSPLQGLGYTF	TGTGCCAGCTCACCATTACAGGGTCTTGGCTACACCTTC
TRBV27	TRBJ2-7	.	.	CASSPRPALGVYEQYF	TGTGCCAGCAGTCCCAGGCCAGCGTTAGGGGTATACGAGCAGTACTTC
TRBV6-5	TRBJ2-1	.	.	CASSPQGTSYNEQFF	TGTGCCAGCAGTCCACAGGGAACCTCCTACAATGAGCAGTTCTTC
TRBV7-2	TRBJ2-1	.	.	CASSARGQRSEQFF	TGTGCCAGCAGCGCCCGAGGACAGAGGAGTGAGCAGTTCTTC
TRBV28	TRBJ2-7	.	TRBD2	CASRRTSGSSYEQYF	TGTGCCAGCAGGCGGACTAGCGGGAGTTCCTACGAGCAGTACTTC
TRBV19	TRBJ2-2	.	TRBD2	CASSVSSGYLNTGELFF	TGTGCCAGTAGTGTGTCTAGCGGGTACCTGAACACCGGGGAGCTGTTTTTT
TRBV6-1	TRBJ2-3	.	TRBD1	CASSGGTGAKTSTDTQYF	TGTGCCAGCAGTGGTGGGACAGGGGCCAAGACTAGCACAGATACGCAGTATTTT
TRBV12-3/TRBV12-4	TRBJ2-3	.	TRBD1	CASNRQGILRYF	TGTGCCAGCAACAGACAGGGGATTCTTCGGTATTTT
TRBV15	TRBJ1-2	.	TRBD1	CATSRAGTGDYGYTF	TGTGCCACCAGCAGGGCCGGGACAGGGGACTATGGCTACACCTTC
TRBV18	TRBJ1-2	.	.	CASSPAQDWYGYTF	TGTGCCAGCTCACCCGCCCAGGATTGGTATGGCTACACCTTC
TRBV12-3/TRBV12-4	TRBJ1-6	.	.	CASSFDRLTLHF	TGTGCCAGCAGTTTCGACAGGCTCACCCTCCACTTT
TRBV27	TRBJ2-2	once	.	CASSWTAAGVLFF	TGTGCCAGCAGTTGGACAGCCGCGGGCGTGCTGTTTTTT
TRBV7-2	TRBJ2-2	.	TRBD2	CASSFSGTNTGELFF	TGTGCCAGCAGCTTTAGCGGGACGAACACCGGGGAGCTGTTTTTT
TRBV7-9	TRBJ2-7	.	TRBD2	CASSRASGRHEQYF	TGTGCCAGCAGTAGGGCTAGCGGGAGGCACGAGCAGTACTTC
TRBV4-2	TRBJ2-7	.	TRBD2	CASSFGTSGGAYEQYF	TGTGCCAGCAGCTTCGGGACTAGCGGGGGGGCTTACGAGCAGTACTTC
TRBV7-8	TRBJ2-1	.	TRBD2	CASSSTRLAGRSSYNEQFF	TGTGCCAGCAGCTCTACGAGACTAGCGGGTAGGAGCTCCTACAATGAGCAGTTCTTC
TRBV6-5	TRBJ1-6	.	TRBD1	CASRRQGGNSPLHF	TGTGCCAGCAGGAGACAGGGAGGTAATTCACCCCTCCACTTT
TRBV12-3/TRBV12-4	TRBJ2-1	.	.	CASSLQAGEQFF	TGTGCCAGCAGTTTACAGGCGGGTGAGCAGTTCTTC
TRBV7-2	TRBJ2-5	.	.	CASSFRGQETQYF	TGTGCCAGCAGCTTCAGGGGACAAGAGACCCAGTACTTC